This T cell receptor beta chain came from a study of shared clonotypes between healthy human individuals. A CD45RA+ naive subset and a CD45RA-negative memory subset were split from CD4+ cells. Concerning this clone itself: Antigen specificity is unknown.

Study results and limitations: Richness estimates generally favored naive over memory subsets. Across a handful of donors, naive CD4 shared roughly 5%, naive CD8 more than 3%, memory CD4 about 2.4%, memory CD8 0.35% to 0.5%. Sampling used blood alone; tissue repertoires probably differ.

Trimming removed 1 base from V and 4 bases from J, with 13 bases in between. The germline V gene has CDR1 LNHDA and CDR2 SQIVND (reference sequence). The CDR3 loop spans 15 amino acids. The protocol was immunoSEQ multiplex PCR, while the TCRdb copy is restricted to in-frame clones and leaves out a portion. The sample consists of about 2.4 million clones, 80% to 95% of them appearing once. The TCR comes from a young man in good health. Some clones in this sample may be carry-over from other donors' samples. V gene TRBV19 combines with J gene TRBJ1-1; no clear D gene. Sequences were obtained from naive CD4+ T cells from PBMCs. As to subset: CD45RA+ positively selected. The CDR3 DNA reads as TGTGCCAGTAGTATAGCTAATAGGGTAGGCACTGAAGCTTTCTTT. Translation gives CASSIANRVGTEAFF.